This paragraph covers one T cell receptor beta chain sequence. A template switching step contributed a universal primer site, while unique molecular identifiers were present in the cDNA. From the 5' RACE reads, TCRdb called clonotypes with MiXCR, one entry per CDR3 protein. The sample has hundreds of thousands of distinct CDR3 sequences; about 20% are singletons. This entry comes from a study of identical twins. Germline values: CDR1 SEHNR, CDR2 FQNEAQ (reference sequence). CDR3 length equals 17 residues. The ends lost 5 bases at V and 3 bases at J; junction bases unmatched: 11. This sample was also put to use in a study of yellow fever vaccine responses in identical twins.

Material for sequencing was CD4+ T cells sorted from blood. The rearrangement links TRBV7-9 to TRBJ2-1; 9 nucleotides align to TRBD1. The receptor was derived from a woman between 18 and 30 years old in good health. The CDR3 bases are TGTGCCAGCAGCGGGCAAGTGACAGGGGGTTTCTACAATGAGCAGTTCTTC. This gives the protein CASSGQVTGGFYNEQFF.